These 6 T cell receptor beta chains share one sample of origin, sequenced in a study of blood T cell repertoires in COVID-19. Using immunoSEQ multiplex PCR, the repertoire was profiled, and TCRdb retains in-frame clones only, with some absent. The sample contains roughly 200,000 clones, more than 75% of which appear only once. Input material: peripheral blood. These receptors all stem from a woman in her forties or fifties with active or convalescent COVID-19.

V usage is TRBV9 and J usage is TRBJ1-2; the D is unclear. The CDR3 length is 14 residues. Trimming stripped 3 bases from V and 4 bases from J, with 13 bases between. CDR1 and CDR2 from the germline V gene are SGDLS and YYNGEE. The CDR3 region is CASSAPEGSYGYTF. The CDR3 DNA sequence: TGTGCCAGCAGCGCCCCAGAGGGCAGCTATGGCTACACCTTC.

The chain combines TRBV11-2 with TRBJ1-6, with D tentatively TRBD1 (6 bases). CDR1 is SGHAT and CDR2 is FQNNGV in the germline V gene. V dropped 3 bases and J dropped 10 bases, with 16 bases sitting between them. The CDR3 length is 15 residues. CDR3 in DNA: TGTGCCAGCAGCTTCAACGGGGGGGGCAAGTCACCCCTCCACTTT. This encodes CASSFNGGGKSPLHF.

This clone was seen a few times. The chain joins TRBV28 to TRBJ2-7; D is perhaps TRBD2 (6 bases). The germline gives CDR1 MDHEN, CDR2 SYDVKM. The CDR3 covers 14 residues. Trimming pared 3 bases from V and 2 bases from J, leaving 11 bases between. CDR3 residues: CASSLAGPPYEQYF. CDR3 coding DNA: TGTGCCAGCAGTTTGGCGGGACCCCCCTACGAGCAGTACTTC.

V gene TRBV5-1 combines with J gene TRBJ2-4; TRBD2 aligns across 7 bases. The CDR3 is 13 amino acids. With V trimmed by 1 base and J by 8 bases, 3 bases remained unmatched. Germline V gene lookup returns CDR1 SGHRS and CDR2 YFSETQ. CDR3 nucleotides: TGCGCCAGCAGCTTGATTGGGGGGGACATTCAGTACTTC. Amino acid sequence: CASSLIGGDIQYF.

This clone was found a few times. This chain uses TRBV25-1 with TRBJ1-6, with TRBD1 identical over 8 bases. CDR1 is MGHDK, CDR2 SYGVNS, per germline. V lost 3 bases, J lost 9 bases, and 4 bases stayed unmatched. This CDR3 has 14 amino acids. CDR3 coding DNA: TGTGCCAGCAGTGACGACAGGGGAGCTTCACCCCTCCACTTT. Residues: CASSDDRGASPLHF.

The V and J genes are TRBV29-1 and TRBJ2-3; 8 bases fit TRBD1. The CDR3 contains 13 residues. V gave up 2 bases and J gave up 4 bases; unmatched junction bases: 2. The germline gives CDR1 SQVTM, CDR2 ANQGSEA. The CDR3 loop reads CSVEPQGADTQYF. The DNA for the CDR3 is TGCAGCGTTGAACCACAGGGGGCAGATACGCAGTATTTT.